These T cell receptor beta chains were read from a single sample in a study of human T cells and chemical hapten exposure. From the RACE reads, TCRdb called clonotypes with MiXCR, one entry per CDR3 protein. The data hold 250,000 or so distinct CDR3 sequences, with just under 8% observed a single time. The sample here was whole blood, taken in connection with sensitization to the hapten diphenylcyclopropenone (DPC). The receptor set was obtained from a man between 18 and 35 years old with alopecia areata. Some clones in this sample may be carry-over from other donors' samples. CDR3s leave out the opening cysteine and the closing phenylalanine or tryptophan. Fields, in order: J gene, V gene, CDR3 protein.

TRBJ2-1 | TRBV29-1 | STFYNEQF
TRBJ1-2 | TRBV7-9 | ASSLVGFFAGYT
TRBJ2-3 | TRBV7-2 | ASSRYSTDTQY
TRBJ2-2 | TRBV6-2/TRBV6-3 | ASSYSLSTGELF
TRBJ2-7 | TRBV5-1 | ASSNRDSTYEQY
TRBJ2-3 | TRBV4-2 | ASSSRDASSADTQY
TRBJ2-5 | TRBV6-6 | ASSYSTSGQEETQY
TRBJ2-3 | TRBV4-3 | ASSQGGAATDTQY
TRBJ2-2 | TRBV12-3/TRBV12-4 | ASRGASNTGELF
TRBJ2-4 | TRBV7-9 | ASSLTPNNRGRGNIQY
TRBJ2-2 | TRBV5-1 | ASSIAGGSNTGELF
TRBJ2-5 | TRBV6-1 | ASSETVQETQY
TRBJ2-7 | TRBV11-2 | ASTNPDRAYEQY
TRBJ1-5 | TRBV24-1 | ATSDPDRVGQPQH
TRBJ2-1 | TRBV19 | ASSIPYNEQF
TRBJ1-2 | TRBV9 | ASSVGQGLGYGYT
TRBJ2-1 | TRBV24-1 | ATSDLPGQKGNSYNEQF
TRBJ1-1 | TRBV10-3 | AISPDRDTEAF
TRBJ2-2 | TRBV6-6 | ASSSGQWTGELF
TRBJ2-7 | TRBV6-5 | ASSLDRGPYEQY
TRBJ1-1 | TRBV4-1 | ASSQVWGRETEAF
TRBJ2-3 | TRBV29-1 | SVNIGQLNMQY
TRBJ1-2 | TRBV10-3 | AISGPTEGYGYT
TRBJ2-3 | TRBV10-3 | AISESGTDTQY
TRBJ1-5 | TRBV3-1 | ASSQTGNQPQH
TRBJ1-1 | TRBV7-9 | ASGTENTEAF
TRBJ1-1 | TRBV6-6 | ASSYSRGQTEAF
TRBJ2-4 | TRBV28 | ASCRQGMLGYIQY
TRBJ1-2 | TRBV29-1 | SVEGFPWT
TRBJ1-6 | TRBV10-3 | AISADSNSPLH
TRBJ1-2 | TRBV10-3 | AIGSGAYSNYGYT
TRBJ1-2 | TRBV28 | ASSGDRNYGYT
TRBJ1-1 | TRBV10-3 | AISGPRGVSEAF
TRBJ1-1 | TRBV10-3 | AISESTGEAF
TRBJ1-6 | TRBV6-2/TRBV6-3 | ASNPDSLYNSPLH
TRBJ2-2 | TRBV14 | ASSQDVLNTGELF
TRBJ2-3 | TRBV10-3 | AIRVGGGLPDTQY
TRBJ2-3 | TRBV7-3 | ASSSRTGRSTDTQY
TRBJ2-3 | TRBV10-3 | AISENGLSSTDTQY
TRBJ1-5 | TRBV29-1 | SVAPTGHQPQH
TRBJ1-1 | TRBV4-1 | ASSQEIDSQGAF
TRBJ2-5 | TRBV12-3/TRBV12-4 | ASSAGRPQETQY
TRBJ1-1 | TRBV11-2 | ASSPPGAF
TRBJ1-4 | TRBV20-1 | SVESGADEKLF
TRBJ2-1 | TRBV20-1 | SASLAGGPSSYNEQF
TRBJ1-5 | TRBV6-5 | ASRNRGGNQPQH
TRBJ1-5 | TRBV10-3 | AISEIWTGERGPQH